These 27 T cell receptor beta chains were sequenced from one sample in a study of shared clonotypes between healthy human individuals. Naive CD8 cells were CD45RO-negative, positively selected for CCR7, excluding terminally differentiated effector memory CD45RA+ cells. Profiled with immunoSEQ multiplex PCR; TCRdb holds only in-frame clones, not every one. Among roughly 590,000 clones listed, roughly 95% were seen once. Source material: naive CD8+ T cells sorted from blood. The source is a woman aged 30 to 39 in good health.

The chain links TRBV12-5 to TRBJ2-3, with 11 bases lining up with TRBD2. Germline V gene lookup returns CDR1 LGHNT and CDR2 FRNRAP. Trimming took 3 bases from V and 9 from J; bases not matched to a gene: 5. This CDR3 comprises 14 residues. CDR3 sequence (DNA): TGTGCTAGTGGTTTCCCGAGACTAGCGGGAACGCAGTATTTT. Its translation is CASGFPRLAGTQYF.

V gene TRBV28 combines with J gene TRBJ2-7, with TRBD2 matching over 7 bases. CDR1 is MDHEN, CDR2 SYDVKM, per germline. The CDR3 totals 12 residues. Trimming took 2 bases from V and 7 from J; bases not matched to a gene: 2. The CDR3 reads CASSLVGREQYF. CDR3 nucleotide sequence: TGTGCCAGCAGTTTAGTCGGGAGGGAGCAGTACTTC. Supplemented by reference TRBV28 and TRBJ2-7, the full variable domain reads DVKVTQSSRYLVKRTGEKVFLECVQDMDHENMFWYRQDPGLGLRLIYFSYDVKMKEKGDIPEGYSVSREKKERFSLILESASTNQTSMYLCASSLVGREQYFGPGTRLTVT.

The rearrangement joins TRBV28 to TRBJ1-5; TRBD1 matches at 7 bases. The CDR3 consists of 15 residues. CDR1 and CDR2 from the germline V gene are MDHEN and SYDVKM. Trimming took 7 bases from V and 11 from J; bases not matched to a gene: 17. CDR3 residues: CASTNRGRDIVAQHF. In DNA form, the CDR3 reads TGTGCCAGCACCAACAGGGGCCGGGACATCGTGGCCCAGCATTTT.

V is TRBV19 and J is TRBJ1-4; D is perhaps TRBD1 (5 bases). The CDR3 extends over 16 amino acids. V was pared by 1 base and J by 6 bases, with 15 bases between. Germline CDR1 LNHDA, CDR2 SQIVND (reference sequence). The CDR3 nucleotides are TGTGCCAGTAGTATAGGGGGGGGAGGGATGGATGAAAAACTGTTTTTT. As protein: CASSIGGGGMDEKLFF.

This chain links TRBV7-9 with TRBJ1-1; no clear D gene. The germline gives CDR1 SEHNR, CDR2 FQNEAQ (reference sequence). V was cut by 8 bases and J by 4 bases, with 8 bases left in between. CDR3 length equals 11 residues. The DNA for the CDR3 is TGTGCCAGCCCGGAGGCCACTGAAGCTTTCTTT. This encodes CASPEATEAFF.

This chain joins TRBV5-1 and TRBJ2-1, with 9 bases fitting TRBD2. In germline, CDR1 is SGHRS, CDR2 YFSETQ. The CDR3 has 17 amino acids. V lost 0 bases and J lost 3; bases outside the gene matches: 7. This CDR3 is CASSLGRLAELYNEQFF. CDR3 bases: TGCGCCAGCAGCTTGGGGCGACTAGCGGAGCTCTACAATGAGCAGTTCTTC.

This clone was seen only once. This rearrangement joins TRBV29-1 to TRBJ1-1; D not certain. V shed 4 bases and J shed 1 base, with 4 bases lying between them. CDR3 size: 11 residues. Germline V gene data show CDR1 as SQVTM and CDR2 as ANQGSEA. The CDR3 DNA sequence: TGCAGCGTTGGAGAGAACACTGAAGCTTTCTTT. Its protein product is CSVGENTEAFF.

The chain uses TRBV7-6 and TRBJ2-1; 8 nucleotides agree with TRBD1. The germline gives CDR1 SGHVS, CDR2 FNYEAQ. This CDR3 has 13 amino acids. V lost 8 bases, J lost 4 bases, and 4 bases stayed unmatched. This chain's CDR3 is CASGQGVYNEQFF. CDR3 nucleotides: TGTGCCAGCGGACAGGGCGTATACAATGAGCAGTTCTTC.

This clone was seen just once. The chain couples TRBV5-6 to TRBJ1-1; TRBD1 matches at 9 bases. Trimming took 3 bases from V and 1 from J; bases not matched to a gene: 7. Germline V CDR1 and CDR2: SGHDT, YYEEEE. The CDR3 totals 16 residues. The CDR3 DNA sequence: TGTGCCAGCAGCTCTGGACAGGGGCCCAAGAACACTGAAGCTTTCTTT. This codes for CASSSGQGPKNTEAFF.

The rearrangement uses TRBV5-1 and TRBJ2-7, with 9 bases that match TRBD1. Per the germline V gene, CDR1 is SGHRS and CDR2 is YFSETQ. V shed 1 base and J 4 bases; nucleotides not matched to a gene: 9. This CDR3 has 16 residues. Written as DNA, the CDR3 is TGCGCCAGCAGCTTGTCGGGACAGGGAGGGTGGTACGAGCAGTACTTC. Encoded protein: CASSLSGQGGWYEQYF.

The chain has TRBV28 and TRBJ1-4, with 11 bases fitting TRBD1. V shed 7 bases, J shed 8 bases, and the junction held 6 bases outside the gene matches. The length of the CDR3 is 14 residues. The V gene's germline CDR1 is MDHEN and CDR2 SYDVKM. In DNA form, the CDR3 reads TGTGCCAGCACCTGGGGACAGGGGGTAGAAAAACTGTTTTTT. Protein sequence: CASTWGQGVEKLFF.

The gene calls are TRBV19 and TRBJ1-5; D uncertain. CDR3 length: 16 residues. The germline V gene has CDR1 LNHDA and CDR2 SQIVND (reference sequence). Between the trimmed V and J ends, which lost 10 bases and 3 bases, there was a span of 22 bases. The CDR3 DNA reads TGTGCCACCACGGGCGGGGAGACGGTGAACAATCAGCCCCAGCATTTT. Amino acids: CATTGGETVNNQPQHF.

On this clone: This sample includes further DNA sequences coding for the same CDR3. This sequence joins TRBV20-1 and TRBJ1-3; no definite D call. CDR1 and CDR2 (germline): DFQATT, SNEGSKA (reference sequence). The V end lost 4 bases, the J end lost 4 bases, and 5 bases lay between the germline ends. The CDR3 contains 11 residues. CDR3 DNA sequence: TGCAGTGCTACACAGGGAAACACCATATATTTT. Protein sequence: CSATQGNTIYF.

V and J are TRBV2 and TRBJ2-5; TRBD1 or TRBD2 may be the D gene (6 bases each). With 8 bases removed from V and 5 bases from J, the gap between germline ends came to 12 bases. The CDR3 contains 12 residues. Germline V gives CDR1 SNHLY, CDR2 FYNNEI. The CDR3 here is CASRTGRETQYF. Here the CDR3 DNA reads TGTGCCAGCCGAACAGGGAGGGAGACCCAGTACTTC.

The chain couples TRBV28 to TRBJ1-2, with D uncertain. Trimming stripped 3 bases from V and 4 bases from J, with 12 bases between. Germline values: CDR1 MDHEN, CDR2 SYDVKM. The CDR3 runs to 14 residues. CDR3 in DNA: TGTGCCAGCAGTTTTCGAGAAGTAAGCTATGGCTACACCTTC. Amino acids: CASSFREVSYGYTF.

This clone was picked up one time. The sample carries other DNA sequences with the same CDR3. CDR3 residues: CAKISGGTEAFF. The CDR3, as DNA: TGTGCTAAGATATCTGGGGGAACTGAAGCTTTCTTT. This chain connects TRBV2 to TRBJ1-1; tentatively, D is TRBD1 (5 bases). Germline assignment: CDR1 SNHLY and CDR2 FYNNEI. The CDR3 consists of 12 residues.

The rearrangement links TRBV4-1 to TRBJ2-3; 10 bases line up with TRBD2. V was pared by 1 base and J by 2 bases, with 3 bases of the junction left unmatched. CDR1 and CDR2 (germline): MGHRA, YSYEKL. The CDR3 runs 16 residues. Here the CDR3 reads CASSQVGTSATDTQYF. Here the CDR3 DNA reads TGCGCCAGCAGCCAAGTGGGGACTAGCGCCACAGATACGCAGTATTTT.

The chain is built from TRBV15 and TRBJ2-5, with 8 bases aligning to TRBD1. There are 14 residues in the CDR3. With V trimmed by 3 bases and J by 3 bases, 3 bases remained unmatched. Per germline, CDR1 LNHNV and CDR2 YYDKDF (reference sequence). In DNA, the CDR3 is TGTGCCACCAGCAGCTCACAGGGGGAAGAGACCCAGTACTTC. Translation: CATSSSQGEETQYF.

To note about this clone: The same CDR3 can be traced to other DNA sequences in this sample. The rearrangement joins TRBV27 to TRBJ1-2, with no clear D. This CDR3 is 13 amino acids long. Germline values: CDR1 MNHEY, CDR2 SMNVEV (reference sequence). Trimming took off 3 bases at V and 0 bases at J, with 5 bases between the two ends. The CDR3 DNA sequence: TGTGCCAGCAGTTTCTCGCCTAACTATGGCTACACCTTC. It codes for CASSFSPNYGYTF.

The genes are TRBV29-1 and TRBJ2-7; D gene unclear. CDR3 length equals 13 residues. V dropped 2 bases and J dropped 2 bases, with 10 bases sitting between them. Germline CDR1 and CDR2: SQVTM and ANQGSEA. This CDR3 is CSVELDITYEQYF. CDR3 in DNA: TGCAGCGTTGAATTAGACATTACCTACGAGCAGTACTTC.

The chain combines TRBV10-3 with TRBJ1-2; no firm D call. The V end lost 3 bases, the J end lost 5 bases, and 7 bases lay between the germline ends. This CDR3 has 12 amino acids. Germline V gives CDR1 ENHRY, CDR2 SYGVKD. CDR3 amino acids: CAISEAVYGYTF. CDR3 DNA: TGTGCCATCAGTGAAGCTGTATATGGCTACACCTTC.

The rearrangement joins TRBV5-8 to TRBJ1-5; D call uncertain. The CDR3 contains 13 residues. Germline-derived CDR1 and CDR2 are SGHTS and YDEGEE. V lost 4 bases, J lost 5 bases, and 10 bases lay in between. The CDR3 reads CASSPWIHQPQHF. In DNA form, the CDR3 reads TGTGCCAGCAGCCCGTGGATTCATCAGCCCCAGCATTTT.

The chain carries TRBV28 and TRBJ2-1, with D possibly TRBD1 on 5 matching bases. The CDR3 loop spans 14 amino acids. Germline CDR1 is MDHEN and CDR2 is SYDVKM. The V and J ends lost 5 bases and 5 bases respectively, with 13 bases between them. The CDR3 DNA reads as TGTGCCAGCAGTGTACTACAGGTGAACAATGAGCAGTTCTTC. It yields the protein CASSVLQVNNEQFF.

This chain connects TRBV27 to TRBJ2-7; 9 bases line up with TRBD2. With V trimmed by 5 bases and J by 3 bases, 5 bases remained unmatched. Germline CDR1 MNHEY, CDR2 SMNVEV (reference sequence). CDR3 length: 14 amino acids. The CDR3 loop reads CASSPSGRIYEQYF. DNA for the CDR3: TGTGCCAGCAGTCCGAGCGGGAGGATCTACGAGCAGTACTTC.

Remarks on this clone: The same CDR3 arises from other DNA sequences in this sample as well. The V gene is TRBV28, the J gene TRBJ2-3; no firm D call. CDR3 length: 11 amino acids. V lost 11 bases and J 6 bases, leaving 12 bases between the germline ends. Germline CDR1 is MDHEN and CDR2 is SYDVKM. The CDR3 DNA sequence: TGTGCCTCGAGTCTTTTGGATACGCAGTATTTT. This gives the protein CASSLLDTQYF. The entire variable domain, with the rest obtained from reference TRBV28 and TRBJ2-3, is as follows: DVKVTQSSRYLVKRTGEKVFLECVQDMDHENMFWYRQDPGLGLRLIYFSYDVKMKEKGDIPEGYSVSREKKERFSLILESASTNQTSMYLCASSLLDTQYFGPGTRLTVL.

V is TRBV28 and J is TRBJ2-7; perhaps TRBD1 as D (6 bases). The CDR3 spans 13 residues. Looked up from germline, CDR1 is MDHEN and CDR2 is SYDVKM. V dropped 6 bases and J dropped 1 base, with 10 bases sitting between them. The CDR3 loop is CASRPTGSYEQYF. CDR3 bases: TGTGCCAGCAGACCCACAGGGTCCTACGAGCAGTACTTC.

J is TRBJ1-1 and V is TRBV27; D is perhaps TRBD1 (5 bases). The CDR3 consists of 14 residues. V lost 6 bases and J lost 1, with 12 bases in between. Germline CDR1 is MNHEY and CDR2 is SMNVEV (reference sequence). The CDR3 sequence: CASSRGGPNTEAFF. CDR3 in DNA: TGTGCCAGCAGCCGGGGCGGGCCGAACACTGAAGCTTTCTTT.